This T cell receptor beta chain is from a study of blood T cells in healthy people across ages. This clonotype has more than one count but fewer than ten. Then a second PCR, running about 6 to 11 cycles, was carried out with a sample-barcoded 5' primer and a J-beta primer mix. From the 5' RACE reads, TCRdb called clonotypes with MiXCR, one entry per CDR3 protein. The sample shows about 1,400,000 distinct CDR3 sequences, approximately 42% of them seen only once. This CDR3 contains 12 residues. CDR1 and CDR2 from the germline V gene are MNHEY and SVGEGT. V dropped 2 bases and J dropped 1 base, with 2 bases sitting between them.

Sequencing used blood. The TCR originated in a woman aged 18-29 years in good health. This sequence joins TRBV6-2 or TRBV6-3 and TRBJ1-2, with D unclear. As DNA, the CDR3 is TGTGCCAGCAGTTACGTTAACTATGGCTACACCTTC. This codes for CASSYVNYGYTF.